This T cell receptor (beta chain) comes out of a study of T cell changes during pregnancy in multiple sclerosis. The CDR3 loop spans 16 amino acids. Germline CDR1 and CDR2: SGHRS and YFSETQ. V was cut by 0 bases and J by 1 base, with 13 bases left in between. Measured with immunoSEQ multiplex PCR; TCRdb has only the in-frame clones, and not every one. The sample carries around 50,000 clones, 92% recorded once. The origin of this receptor is a female donor with multiple sclerosis, enrolled in a pregnancy study. The material was CD4+ T cells from peripheral blood mononuclear cells, obtained in the second trimester of pregnancy. The chain recombines TRBV5-1 with TRBJ2-5; possibly TRBD2 for D (7 bases). CDR3 protein: CASSLAGASGQETQYF. CDR3 DNA sequence: TGCGCCAGCAGCTTGGCGGGGGCTAGCGGCCAAGAGACCCAGTACTTC.